This record concerns one T cell receptor (beta chain) sequence. This sample is drawn from a study of blood T cell repertoires in COVID-19. As handled by the study authors: Cell counts per sample came from amplifying reference gene primers. TCRdb's table, derived via immunoSEQ multiplex PCR, lists solely in-frame clones and lacks some. V, J and clone size reflect that table, while D and trimming were determined from the DNA. The sample lists about 150,000 clones, over 60% occurring once. The CDR3 consists of 13 residues. V lost 1 base and J lost 9, with 10 bases in between. The TCR sequence derives from a man of 80 years or more with acute or convalescent COVID-19. Material: peripheral blood. The rearrangement links TRBV12-3 or TRBV12-4 to TRBJ1-3; D is unresolved. CDR3 amino acids: CASSLDPERTIYF. CDR3 coding DNA: TGTGCCAGCAGTTTAGACCCCGAGCGCACCATATATTTT.